The 18 T cell receptor beta chains below come from one sample, sequenced in a study of T cells in Graves' hyperthyroidism and ophthalmopathy. Amplified regions were TCR beta CDR3 sequences from RNA transcripts. HTBI primers were employed in a first-round RT-PCR of the TCR CDR3. Each CDR3 protein is one row after TCRdb ran MiXCR on the multiplex PCR reads. The data hold about half a million distinct CDR3 sequences, with 15% to 20% observed a single time. The sample taken for sequencing was blood. Receptors originate from a man in his forties with Graves' ophthalmopathy.

This clonotype was counted ten times or more. The chain uses TRBV19 and TRBJ2-1; 10 nucleotides line up with TRBD1. The CDR3 runs 15 residues. J gave up 7 bases and V 2 bases, and 5 bases lay outside the gene matches. The germline gives CDR1 LNHDA, CDR2 SQIVND (reference sequence). In DNA form, the CDR3 reads TGTGCCAGTAGTATAAGACAGGGGGCGAAAAATGAGCAGTTCTTC. Translating gives CASSIRQGAKNEQFF.

This clonotype was counted many times. The rearrangement links TRBV18 to TRBJ2-1; the D is unclear. This CDR3 comprises 13 residues. The germline CDR1 and CDR2 sequences are KGHSH and LQKENI. Deletions cut 5 bases from V and 6 bases from J, with 11 bases between. The CDR3 is CASSAVYSNEQFF. CDR3 DNA sequence: TGTGCCAGCTCAGCGGTATATAGCAATGAGCAGTTCTTC.

The V gene is TRBV6-1, the J gene TRBJ2-7, with D tentatively TRBD2 (6 bases). The CDR3 runs to 14 residues. Germline loops: CDR1 MNHNS, CDR2 SASEGT. Trimming stripped 5 bases from V and 2 bases from J, with 13 bases between. The CDR3: CASSRKEGPYEQYF. In nucleotides, the CDR3 is TGTGCCAGCAGTAGGAAGGAGGGTCCCTACGAGCAGTACTTC.

This chain joins TRBV18 and TRBJ2-1; TRBD2 matches at 11 bases. The germline V gene encodes CDR1 KGHSH and CDR2 LQKENI. V shed 1 base and J 6 bases; nucleotides not matched to a gene: 5. The CDR3 covers 16 residues. The CDR3 reads CASSPLGTSGGNEQFF. CDR3 sequence (DNA): TGTGCCAGCTCACCACTTGGGACTAGCGGAGGCAATGAGCAGTTCTTC.

The chain links TRBV29-1 to TRBJ2-5, with 7 bases aligning to TRBD2. The CDR3 is 15 amino acids. Germline CDR1 reads SQVTM; CDR2 reads ANQGSEA. Trimming removed 7 bases from V and 2 bases from J; junction bases left unmatched: 13. This CDR3 is CSAIAASGAQETQYF. The CDR3 DNA reads TGCAGCGCAATCGCTGCGAGCGGGGCGCAAGAGACCCAGTACTTC.

The chain couples TRBV6-1 to TRBJ1-2; tentative D call: TRBD1 (5 bases). The CDR3 covers 16 residues. Germline V lookup: CDR1 MNHNS, CDR2 SASEGT. Trimming left V 4 bases short and J 0 bases short, with 15 bases between. The CDR3 spells CASSGGQGRSNYGYTF. CDR3 nucleotides: TGTGCCAGCAGTGGAGGGCAGGGCCGGTCTAACTATGGCTACACCTTC.

This clonotype was seen many times. The gene calls are TRBV7-6 and TRBJ2-3; D uncertain. From germline, CDR1 is SGHVS and CDR2 FNYEAQ. The CDR3 spans 19 residues. V was shortened by 4 bases and J by 5 bases, with 28 bases between the two germline ends. The CDR3 is CASSWALGRPETSQDTQYF. The CDR3 DNA sequence: TGTGCCAGCAGCTGGGCCCTAGGCCGGCCTGAAACTTCACAAGATACGCAGTATTTT.

This clonotype was counted ten times or more. The chain couples TRBV27 to TRBJ2-1; maybe TRBD2 (5 bases). This CDR3 comprises 14 residues. V shed 6 bases and J shed 0 bases, with 9 bases lying between them. CDR1 is MNHEY, CDR2 SMNVEV, per germline (reference sequence). As DNA, the CDR3 is TGTGCCAGCAGCTTAAGCGGCTCCTACAATGAGCAGTTCTTC. Translation: CASSLSGSYNEQFF.

The CDR3 protein is CASIRPRGRSNTEAFF. The CDR3 DNA sequence: TGTGCCAGTATTAGACCCCGGGGGCGGTCGAACACTGAAGCTTTCTTT. The chain joins TRBV19 to TRBJ1-1; a weak D match, TRBD1 (6 bases). The germline gives CDR1 LNHDA, CDR2 SQIVND (reference sequence). The ends were cut back, 7 bases at V and 1 base at J, with 19 bases in the middle. The CDR3 is made up of 16 amino acids.

This clonotype was picked up a small number of times. The chain carries TRBV6-2 or TRBV6-3 and TRBJ1-2, with D perhaps TRBD1 (6 bases). The CDR3 has 15 residues. The germline V and J ends were trimmed by 2 bases and 6 bases, with 16 bases remaining between them. The germline gives CDR1 MNHEY, CDR2 SVGEGT. DNA of the CDR3: TGTGCCAGCAGTTACGGTTCCGGGACACAGGATGGCTACACCTTC. As protein: CASSYGSGTQDGYTF.

This clonotype came up many times. The chain uses TRBV20-1 and TRBJ1-2, with TRBD1 matching 11 bases. This CDR3 has 13 amino acids. V was pared by 5 bases and J by 7 bases, with 6 bases of the junction left unmatched. CDR1 and CDR2 from the germline V gene are DFQATT and SNEGSKA (reference sequence). CDR3 loop: CSAPGQGARGYTF. CDR3 nucleotides: TGCAGTGCTCCTGGACAGGGGGCTCGTGGCTACACCTTC.

The rearrangement uses TRBV6-2 or TRBV6-3 and TRBJ2-5, with 7 bases identical to TRBD1. This CDR3 has 15 residues. The germline CDR1 and CDR2 sequences are MNHEY and SVGEGT. Trimming removed 5 bases from V and 5 bases from J; junction bases left unmatched: 11. As DNA, the CDR3 is TGTGCCAGCAGTCCAAACTTGGGACAGTCCGAGACCCAGTACTTC. This sequence encodes CASSPNLGQSETQYF.

This clonotype appeared a few times. This chain uses TRBV7-9 with TRBJ2-2; 10 positions agree with TRBD2. The CDR3 spans 14 residues. J was trimmed by 7 bases and V by 5 bases; bases with no gene match: 4. Germline CDR1 and CDR2: SEHNR and FQNEAQ (reference sequence). CDR3 protein: CASSPSGSIGELFF. The CDR3 bases are TGTGCCAGCAGCCCTAGCGGGAGTATCGGGGAGCTGTTTTTT.

This clonotype was recorded a few times. The V and J genes are TRBV9 and TRBJ1-3; weak D call: TRBD1 (6 bases). The germline V and J ends were trimmed by 3 bases and 2 bases, with 15 bases remaining between them. Germline assignment: CDR1 SGDLS and CDR2 YYNGEE. The CDR3 length is 16 residues. CDR3 DNA: TGTGCCAGCAGCGCGGACCCCAGGGGTGCTGGAAACACCATATATTTT. As protein: CASSADPRGAGNTIYF.

V and J are TRBV6-1 and TRBJ1-2; 8 bases fit TRBD1. CDR3 length equals 16 residues. Per germline, CDR1 MNHNS and CDR2 SASEGT. V shed 3 bases, J shed 8 bases, and the junction held 14 bases outside the gene matches. In DNA, the CDR3 is TGTGCCAGCAGTGATATACCGGGACAGGTGCCGAGGGGCTACACCTTC. Translating gives CASSDIPGQVPRGYTF.

A few counts support this clonotype. The J gene is TRBJ1-1, the V gene TRBV6-1, with D possibly matching TRBD1 (6 bases). The CDR3 length is 13 residues. The V gene's germline CDR1 is MNHNS and CDR2 SASEGT. V was trimmed by 5 bases and J by 13 bases, leaving 20 bases between them. The CDR3 sequence: CASSPTIQGTVFF. CDR3 bases: TGTGCCAGCAGTCCCACCATACAGGGAACGGTTTTCTTT.

The rearrangement joins TRBV7-6 to TRBJ1-3; 7 bases are shared with TRBD1. V shed 5 bases, J shed 0 bases, and the junction held 10 bases outside the gene matches. The CDR3 loop spans 17 amino acids. From germline, CDR1 is SGHVS and CDR2 FNYEAQ. This CDR3 reads CASSHINTGDSGNTIYF. The CDR3 nucleotides are TGTGCCAGCAGCCACATCAATACAGGGGACTCTGGAAACACCATATATTTT.

There are many counts of this clonotype. The CDR3 here is CASSRAPQGPYEQYF. The CDR3 coding sequence is TGTGCCAGCAGCCGAGCCCCCCAGGGGCCCTACGAGCAGTACTTC. The V and J genes are TRBV3-1 and TRBJ2-7, with a tentative D call TRBD1 (6 bases). The V and J ends lost 4 bases and 2 bases respectively, with 15 bases between them. CDR3 length equals 15 residues. Germline loops: CDR1 LGHDT, CDR2 YNNKEL (reference sequence).